The 11 T cell receptor beta chains below come from one sample, sequenced in a study of monozygotic twins with inflammatory bowel disease (dated by TCRdb to between 2017 and 2020). The library was prepared using 5' RACE. The instrument given in TCRdb is Illumina HiSeq 2500. TCRdb reprocessed the public reads and reports one entry per CDR3 protein sequence, without DNA. The sample's clone listing holds around 200,000 distinct CDR3 sequences. The top ten hold around 1.5% of the sample. The sequenced material came from blood. The receptors derive from a human donor with ulcerative colitis or Crohn's disease, or a healthy co-twin of an affected twin (not recorded which).

The genes are TRBV5-6 and TRBJ2-1. The V gene's germline CDR1 is SGHDT and CDR2 YYEEEE. This CDR3 is 13 amino acids long. This chain's CDR3 is CASSLITTYEQFF.

V usage is TRBV20-1 and J usage is TRBJ2-5. The CDR3 length is 11 residues. Germline V gene sequence: CDR1 DFQATT, CDR2 SNEGSKA (reference sequence). The CDR3 sequence: CSVKRQETQYF.

The chain couples TRBV18 to TRBJ2-1; there is no DNA to check the TCRdb D call of TRBD1. Germline-derived CDR1 and CDR2 are KGHSH and LQKENI. The CDR3 extends over 12 amino acids. The CDR3 region is CASSPGTGMRFF.

The rearrangement links TRBV11-2 to TRBJ1-3. From germline, CDR1 is SGHAT and CDR2 FQNNGV. This CDR3 is built from 14 residues. The CDR3 loop is CASSFGKPGNTIYF.

V gene TRBV12-3 or TRBV12-4 combines with J gene TRBJ2-2; no DNA is available, so the TRBD2 call from TCRdb remains unchecked. The CDR3 contains 19 residues. CDR3: CASSYTNLPRGAYTGELFF.

This chain joins TRBV7-8 and TRBJ2-1; the D call from TCRdb, TRBD2, cannot be confirmed without DNA. Germline V gene data show CDR1 as SGHVS and CDR2 as FQNEAQ. CDR3 length equals 16 residues. The CDR3 here is CASSPRQGGSDNEQFF.

The V gene is TRBV4-1, the J gene TRBJ1-1; absent DNA, TCRdb's TRBD1 call cannot be checked. Germline V gene sequence: CDR1 MGHRA, CDR2 YSYEKL. The CDR3 spans 18 residues. The CDR3 reads CASSQVVRRGRGDTEAFF.

V usage is TRBV15 and J usage is TRBJ1-1. Germline assignment: CDR1 LNHNV and CDR2 YYDKDF (reference sequence). The CDR3 sequence is 17 residues long. This CDR3 is CATSGDQIRVMNTEAFF.

V usage is TRBV7-2 and J usage is TRBJ1-2; TCRdb selects TRBD1, and the lack of DNA leaves this call unchecked. The germline CDR1 and CDR2 sequences are SGHTA and FQGNSA. This CDR3 comprises 15 residues. The CDR3 sequence: CASSLVRGTDYGYTF. Looking up the rest from reference TRBV7-2 and TRBJ1-2 gives the full variable domain: GAGVSQSPSNKVTEKGKDVELRCDPISGHTALYWYRQSLGQGLEFLIYFQGNSAPDKSGLPSDRFSAERTGGSVSTLTIQRTQQEDSAVYLCASSLVRGTDYGYTFGSGTRLTVV.

The chain uses TRBV5-1 and TRBJ2-3; no DNA is available, so the TRBD2 call from TCRdb remains unchecked. Germline V CDR1 and CDR2: SGHRS, YFSETQ. There are 16 residues in the CDR3. CDR3 in amino acids: CASSTAPSVGRDTQYF.

The genes are TRBV12-3 or TRBV12-4 and TRBJ1-5. This CDR3 spans 13 amino acids. The CDR3 protein is CASSSGWGQPQHF.